This T cell receptor beta chain was identified in a study of somatic mutations in cytotoxic T cells in rheumatoid arthritis. In the case of this clone: Its target is not known.

Study-wide findings and caveats: Of the expanded CD8+ clones, the antigen targets were not known. Statistically, CD8+ T-cell clonality was not significantly distinct between individuals with rheumatoid arthritis and age-matched healthy controls.

Separation of CD4+ and CD8+ cells was performed by positive magnetic bead selection, and purity was verified by flow cytometry. The protocol was immunoSEQ multiplex PCR, while the TCRdb copy is restricted to in-frame clones and leaves out a portion. The repertoire holds tens of thousands of clones, roughly 80% seen once, with roughly 3.4% in the top ten. Germline V gene data show CDR1 as MDHEN and CDR2 as SYDVKM. The ends were cut back, 2 bases at V and 0 bases at J, with 5 bases in the middle. The CDR3 consists of 14 residues. The source is a man in his forties in good health. The V and J genes are TRBV28 and TRBJ1-5; no reliable D call. The sequencing sample was made of CD8+ T cells sorted from blood. The CDR3 DNA reads as TGTGCCAGCAGTTTAAAGGTTAGCAATCAGCCCCAGCATTTT. It codes for CASSLKVSNQPQHF.